This T cell receptor beta chain comes out of a study of graft-versus-host responses after intestinal transplantation. From germline, CDR1 is MNHNY and CDR2 SVGAGI (reference sequence). The V gene lost 0 bases and the J gene lost 1 base, with 6 bases spanning the gap. This CDR3 is built from 14 residues. This table comes from immunoSEQ multiplex PCR, and its TCRdb copy is limited to in-frame clones, with some not included. Among tens of thousands of clones listed, around 90% were seen once. With regard to this clone: Antigen specificity is unknown.

Study results and caveats: Analysis identified GvH clones in recipient marrow, with some appearing first in ileum or blood.

The material sequenced was unstimulated CD4+ T cells sorted from spleen or lymph node cells, taken before intestinal transplant. The sequence was obtained from a human donor who received an intestinal transplant. The chain is built from TRBV6-6 and TRBJ1-2; TRBD1 is a possible D gene (5 bases). The CDR3 sequence: CASSYSTDNYGYTF. The CDR3 nucleotides are TGTGCCAGCAGTTACTCGACAGATAACTATGGCTACACCTTC.